Sequencing of this T cell receptor (beta chain) was carried out in a study of identifying expanded T cells in peripheral blood. Germline V gives CDR1 DFQATT, CDR2 SNEGSKA (reference sequence). V lost 7 bases, J lost 5 bases, and 10 bases lay in between. The CDR3 runs to 11 residues. TCRdb's table, derived via immunoSEQ multiplex PCR, lists solely in-frame clones and lacks some. The table has under 130,000 clones, more than 85% seen once; the top ten hold around 15%. The genes are TRBV20-1 and TRBJ2-3; no firm D call. This sequence was found in a person aged 18 to 70 in good health. The sequenced material came from blood. The CDR3 DNA is TGCAGTGGTACTTCGGGAGATACGCAGTATTTT. Protein: CSGTSGDTQYF.